The 28 T cell receptor beta chains presented below share a single source sample, sequenced in a study of cytomegalovirus exposure and HLA in healthy donors. Researchers ran the PCR with 60 Vbeta and 13 Jbeta primers. TCRdb's copy holds only in-frame clones and misses some; the assay was immunoSEQ multiplex PCR. Of about 140,000 clones listed, roughly 80% are singletons. Material: PBMCs. These receptor sequences come from a woman aged 25 to 45 in good health and CMV-seronegative.

The CDR3 loop reads CASSPPLRVNTEAFF. CDR3 DNA: TGTGCCAGTAGTCCACCCCTCCGGGTAAACACTGAAGCTTTCTTT. J is TRBJ1-1 and V is TRBV19, with no clear D. Trimming left V 5 bases short and J 2 bases short, with 15 bases between. Germline V lookup: CDR1 LNHDA, CDR2 SQIVND (reference sequence). This CDR3 comprises 15 residues.

The chain combines TRBV9 with TRBJ1-3; D is undetermined. V was clipped by 4 bases and J by 1 base, with 12 bases between them. Looked up from germline, CDR1 is SGDLS and CDR2 is YYNGEE. The CDR3 has 15 residues. CDR3 sequence: CASSRESRSGNTIYF. CDR3 in DNA: TGTGCCAGCAGCCGTGAGAGCCGGTCTGGAAACACCATATATTTT. Full variable domain (rest looked up from reference TRBV9 and TRBJ1-3): DSGVTQTPKHLITATGQRVTLRCSPRSGDLSVYWYQQSLDQGLQFLIQYYNGEERAKGNILERFSAQQFPDLHSELNLSSLELGDSALYFCASSRESRSGNTIYFGEGSWLTVV.

The chain has TRBV19 and TRBJ1-1, with a tentative D call TRBD1 (5 bases). CDR3 size: 14 residues. CDR1 and CDR2 (germline): LNHDA, SQIVND (reference sequence). With 6 bases removed from V and 3 bases from J, the gap between germline ends came to 14 bases. CDR3 loop: CASRKTGFDTEAFF. CDR3 nucleotide sequence: TGTGCCAGTAGGAAAACAGGTTTCGACACTGAAGCTTTCTTT.

The chain employs TRBV6-1 and TRBJ1-4; possible D gene TRBD1, 5 bases. Germline CDR1 and CDR2: MNHNS and SASEGT. The CDR3 covers 15 residues. Trimming cost V 5 bases and J 2 bases, with 12 bases left between them. The CDR3 region is CASSLMGGTNEKLFF. The CDR3 region has the DNA TGTGCCAGCAGTCTTATGGGGGGTACTAATGAAAAACTGTTTTTT.

This rearrangement joins TRBV5-6 to TRBJ1-1; D ambiguous. The CDR3 consists of 16 residues. Germline CDR1 and CDR2: SGHDT and YYEEEE. V dropped 0 bases and J dropped 2 bases, with 14 bases sitting between them. The CDR3 DNA reads as TGTGCCAGCAGCTTGGTCAGAGGAACGTTTAACACTGAAGCTTTCTTT. It specifies CASSLVRGTFNTEAFF. The full variable domain, completed using reference TRBV5-6 and TRBJ1-1, is DAGVTQSPTHLIKTRGQQVTLRCSPKSGHDTVSWYQQALGQGPQFIFQYYEEEERQRGNFPDRFSGHQFPNYSSELNVNALLLGDSALYLCASSLVRGTFNTEAFFGQGTRLTVV.

This clone has a handful of counts. The chain couples TRBV6-1 to TRBJ1-5, with 8 bases aligning to TRBD1. Germline loops: CDR1 MNHNS, CDR2 SASEGT. J was trimmed by 4 bases and V by 4 bases; bases with no gene match: 15. The CDR3 length is 18 residues. The CDR3 here is CASSGDRGRPLINQPQHF. CDR3 coding DNA: TGTGCCAGCAGTGGAGACAGGGGCCGTCCCCTTATAAATCAGCCCCAGCATTTT.

The J gene is TRBJ2-5, the V gene TRBV21-1; the table's TRBD2 call for D was not verified on the DNA. TRBV21-1 is a pseudogene segment. The length of the CDR3 is 18 residues. In nucleotides, the CDR3 is TGTGCCAGCTTCCCGGGAGGGACTACGGCACCGATACGGGAGACCCAGTACTTC. As protein: CASFPGGTTAPIRETQYF.

The rearrangement uses TRBV15 and TRBJ1-5; TRBD1 matches at 8 bases. Per the germline V gene, CDR1 is LNHNV and CDR2 is YYDKDF (reference sequence). J gave up 8 bases and V 1 base, and 10 bases lay outside the gene matches. The CDR3 contains 16 residues. The CDR3 sequence is CATSRGGPGGSEPQHF. In DNA, the CDR3 is TGTGCCACCAGCAGAGGGGGGCCAGGGGGCTCTGAGCCCCAGCATTTT. Variable domain in full (rest from reference TRBV15 and TRBJ1-5): DAMVIQNPRYQVTQFGKPVTLSCSQTLNHNVMYWYQQKSSQAPKLLFHYYDKDFNNEADTPDNFQSRRPNTSFCFLDIRSPGLGDTAMYLCATSRGGPGGSEPQHFGDGTRLSIL.

The CDR3 loop is CASSLVEPSTDTQYF. The CDR3 DNA reads TGCGCCAGCAGCTTGGTCGAGCCTAGCACAGATACGCAGTATTTT. V is TRBV5-1 and J is TRBJ2-3; D not certain. The CDR3 consists of 15 residues. Germline V gene sequence: CDR1 SGHRS, CDR2 YFSETQ. V was clipped by 0 bases and J by 0 bases, with 8 bases between them.

The chain recombines TRBV29-1 with TRBJ2-5; D possibly corresponds to TRBD1 (5 bases). The CDR3 runs 13 residues. CDR1 and CDR2 (germline): SQVTM, ANQGSEA. The V gene lost 3 bases and the J gene lost 5 bases, with 13 bases spanning the gap. CDR3 nucleotide sequence: TGCAGCGTTGATAGTCAGGGTTCGGAGACCCAGTACTTC. This sequence encodes CSVDSQGSETQYF.

The chain couples TRBV29-1 to TRBJ1-4, with 7 bases identical to TRBD1. Losses at the gene ends were 5 bases for V and 3 bases for J; bases not matched to a gene: 6. The CDR3 runs 14 residues. Germline values: CDR1 SQVTM, CDR2 ANQGSEA. CDR3 in DNA: TGCAGCGTTAAAGGGGGCGCGGCTAATGAAAAACTGTTTTTT. Translated: CSVKGGAANEKLFF. Complete variable domain (other parts from reference TRBV29-1 and TRBJ1-4): SAVISQKPSRDICQRGTSLTIQCQVDSQVTMMFWYRQQPGQSLTLIATANQGSEATYESGFVIDKFPISRPNLTFSTLTVSNMSPEDSSIYLCSVKGGAANEKLFFGSGTQLSVL.

The CDR3 reads CASSPPGLAMYNEQFF. The CDR3 DNA reads as TGTGCCAGCTCACCTCCGGGACTAGCGATGTACAATGAGCAGTTCTTC. The chain is built from TRBV18 and TRBJ2-1; 10 bases are a match to TRBD2. The germline V gene has CDR1 KGHSH and CDR2 LQKENI. The length of the CDR3 is 16 residues. V lost 3 bases and J lost 4; bases outside the gene matches: 6. Drawing the rest from reference TRBV18 and TRBJ2-1, the complete variable domain is NAGVMQNPRHLVRRRGQEARLRCSPMKGHSHVYWYRQLPEEGLKFMVYLQKENIIDESGMPKERFSAEFPKEGPSILRIQQVVRGDSAAYFCASSPPGLAMYNEQFFGPGTRLTVL.

The rearrangement links TRBV28 to TRBJ1-4; the D is unclear. The germline V gene encodes CDR1 MDHEN and CDR2 SYDVKM. The CDR3 sequence is 14 residues long. V was cut by 5 bases and J by 4 bases, with 11 bases left in between. CDR3 in amino acids: CASSETGFNEKLFF. The DNA for the CDR3 is TGTGCCAGCAGTGAGACGGGGTTTAATGAAAAACTGTTTTTT. The full variable domain, in which reference TRBV28 and TRBJ1-4 provide the parts outside the CDR3, is DVKVTQSSRYLVKRTGEKVFLECVQDMDHENMFWYRQDPGLGLRLIYFSYDVKMKEKGDIPEGYSVSREKKERFSLILESASTNQTSMYLCASSETGFNEKLFFGSGTQLSVL.

The chain combines TRBV9 with TRBJ2-2, with 12 nucleotides matching TRBD2. The CDR3 loop spans 16 amino acids. Unmatched junction bases numbered 8, after V lost 4 bases and J lost 7 bases. Germline lookup yields CDR1 SGDLS and CDR2 YYNGEE. In DNA form, the CDR3 reads TGTGCCAGCAGCCCTCGACTAGCGGGAGCGATCGGGGAGCTGTTTTTT. This translates into CASSPRLAGAIGELFF.

This chain joins TRBV5-6 and TRBJ1-6; a weak D match, TRBD1 (6 bases). With 1 base removed from V and 4 bases from J, the gap between germline ends came to 12 bases. CDR3 size: 16 residues. Per germline, CDR1 SGHDT and CDR2 YYEEEE. CDR3 nucleotides: TGTGCCAGCAGCTTGCTTCTCCAGGGGTATAATTCACCCCTCCACTTT. It specifies CASSLLLQGYNSPLHF. Variable domain in full (rest from reference TRBV5-6 and TRBJ1-6): DAGVTQSPTHLIKTRGQQVTLRCSPKSGHDTVSWYQQALGQGPQFIFQYYEEEERQRGNFPDRFSGHQFPNYSSELNVNALLLGDSALYLCASSLLLQGYNSPLHFGNGTRLTVT.

CDR3 protein: CATSRSPATKGGSPLHF. In DNA, the CDR3 is TGTGCCACCAGCAGATCTCCCGCGACCAAGGGAGGTTCACCCCTCCACTTT. V is TRBV15 and J is TRBJ1-6, with D hard to call. Germline loops: CDR1 LNHNV, CDR2 YYDKDF (reference sequence). V lost 2 bases and J lost 9, with 20 bases in between. CDR3 length equals 17 residues.

This chain joins TRBV6-5 and TRBJ2-7, with TRBD1 matching over 9 bases. V gave up 7 bases and J gave up 4 bases; unmatched junction bases: 11. From germline, CDR1 is MNHEY and CDR2 SVGAGI. There are 15 residues in the CDR3. The CDR3 DNA is TGTGCCAGCACCCCCCGAGGACAGGGGTTGTACGAGCAGTACTTC. It specifies CASTPRGQGLYEQYF.

This rearrangement joins TRBV19 to TRBJ1-6; D not certain. V was shortened by 6 bases and J by 5 bases, with 14 bases between the two germline ends. There are 15 residues in the CDR3. The V gene's germline CDR1 is LNHDA and CDR2 SQIVND (reference sequence). The CDR3 here is CASRASGYDNSPLHF. Here the CDR3 DNA reads TGTGCCAGTAGGGCCAGCGGCTACGATAATTCACCCCTCCACTTT. Full variable domain (rest looked up from reference TRBV19 and TRBJ1-6): DGGITQSPKYLFRKEGQNVTLSCEQNLNHDAMYWYRQDPGQGLRLIYYSQIVNDFQKGDIAEGYSVSREKKESFPLTVTSAQKNPTAFYLCASRASGYDNSPLHFGNGTRLTVT.

The chain carries TRBV27 and TRBJ2-7; D perhaps matches TRBD2 (6 bases). The CDR3 covers 14 residues. The ends were cut back, 6 bases at V and 4 bases at J, with 16 bases in the middle. Germline V gene sequence: CDR1 MNHEY, CDR2 SMNVEV (reference sequence). The CDR3 DNA is TGTGCCAGCAGCTTAAGCCGGGGGATTTACGAGCAGTACTTC. Amino acid sequence: CASSLSRGIYEQYF.

The chain employs TRBV6-5 and TRBJ1-2; maybe TRBD1 (5 bases). The germline V and J ends were trimmed by 0 bases and 7 bases, with 12 bases remaining between them. The CDR3 runs 14 residues. Germline V lookup: CDR1 MNHEY, CDR2 SVGAGI. Here the CDR3 reads CASSYSTTGVGYTF. CDR3 DNA sequence: TGTGCCAGCAGTTACTCGACAACGGGGGTTGGCTACACCTTC.

The CDR3 DNA follows: TGTGCCAGCAGCTTGGATGGGACAGGGGTAAGGGAGCAGTACTTC. Residues: CASSLDGTGVREQYF. The chain combines TRBV5-4 with TRBJ2-7; 10 bases agree with TRBD1. Germline values: CDR1 SGHNT, CDR2 YYREEE (reference sequence). This CDR3 comprises 15 residues. The trim removed 0 bases at V and 7 bases at J, leaving 7 bases unmatched.

CDR3 amino acids: CASLRGQGGTEAFF. Here the CDR3 DNA reads TGTGCCAGCTTAAGGGGACAGGGCGGCACTGAAGCTTTCTTT. The V and J genes are TRBV2 and TRBJ1-1; 9 bases are a match to TRBD1. This CDR3 spans 14 amino acids. V dropped 8 bases and J dropped 4; count of bases not matched to a gene: 8. Germline V gives CDR1 SNHLY, CDR2 FYNNEI.

The rearrangement uses TRBV7-9 and TRBJ1-1, with D unresolved. V was cut by 0 bases and J by 0 bases, with 5 bases left in between. Germline V gene data show CDR1 as SEHNR and CDR2 as FQNEAQ (reference sequence). This CDR3 is 14 amino acids long. The CDR3 bases are TGTGCCAGCAGCTTAGCGGCTGTGAACACTGAAGCTTTCTTT. As protein: CASSLAAVNTEAFF.

V usage is TRBV4-2 and J usage is TRBJ2-1, with D perhaps matching TRBD2 (10 bases). The V end lost 4 bases, the J end lost 3 bases, and 22 bases lay between the germline ends. The germline gives CDR1 LGHNA, CDR2 YNFKEQ. This CDR3 is built from 18 residues. This CDR3 reads CASSRAGLADRGYNEQFF. The CDR3 DNA sequence: TGTGCCAGCAGCCGAGCAGGACTAGCGGACAGGGGCTACAATGAGCAGTTCTTC.

CDR3 sequence reads: CASSLSPQGTGELFF. The CDR3, as DNA: TGCGCCAGCAGCTTGAGTCCCCAGGGGACCGGGGAGCTGTTTTTT. The chain combines TRBV5-1 with TRBJ2-2, with D possibly TRBD1 on 6 matching bases. The CDR3 totals 15 residues. The V and J ends lost 1 base and 5 bases respectively, with 12 bases between them. Germline V gives CDR1 SGHRS, CDR2 YFSETQ.

The chain carries TRBV6-6 and TRBJ1-2; a weak D match, TRBD1 (5 bases). Trimming stripped 6 bases from V and 0 bases from J, with 11 bases between. Germline CDR1 is MNHNY and CDR2 is SVGAGI (reference sequence). The CDR3 spans 14 residues. CDR3 nucleotides: TGTGCCAGCAGCCCCAGGGTTCCTAACTATGGCTACACCTTC. It specifies CASSPRVPNYGYTF.

The CDR3 region has the DNA TGTGCCAGTAGCCCTAGCGGGGGCACAGATACGCAGTATTTT. It is translated as CASSPSGGTDTQYF. V gene TRBV19 combines with J gene TRBJ2-3, with 9 nucleotides matching TRBD2. The CDR3 has 14 amino acids. CDR1 and CDR2 from the germline V gene are LNHDA and SQIVND (reference sequence). Germline trimming cut 6 bases from V and 1 base from J; bases unmatched to any gene: 2.

The chain links TRBV11-2 to TRBJ2-7; 7 nucleotides agree with TRBD1. The J segment lost 1 base and the V segment lost 5 bases, leaving 8 bases of the junction unmatched. The CDR3 has 15 residues. Per germline, CDR1 SGHAT and CDR2 FQNNGV. Here the CDR3 reads CASSPSYRGSYEQYF. As DNA, the CDR3 is TGTGCCAGCAGCCCATCATACAGGGGTTCCTACGAGCAGTACTTC.